The subject of this entry is one T cell receptor beta chain. In the study's own analysis: It was from reference gene primer amplification that nucleated cell counts were estimated. Here immunoSEQ multiplex PCR was the method, and the copy in TCRdb shows in-frame clones only, minus some. The D gene and trimming were derived from the DNA, and the V and J assignments and clone size from that table. The table has about 93,000 clones, around 90% seen once. These data are taken from a study of blood T cell repertoires in COVID-19. The overall study: Sites in the United States, Italy and Spain provided acute and convalescent COVID-19 samples. The analysed material was cDNA or gDNA that came from T cells, B-cell-depleted T cells, or PBMCs.

Trimming took off 4 bases at V and 1 base at J, with 10 bases between the two ends. Germline V lookup: CDR1 SQVTM, CDR2 ANQGSEA. The CDR3 consists of 13 residues. The receptor was derived from a human donor with active COVID-19. The donor label of this sample is uncertain. The gene calls are TRBV29-1 and TRBJ1-1; D is uncertain. Material for sequencing was peripheral blood. The CDR3 coding sequence is TGCAGCGTTGTAGCCGAGGCGAACACTGAAGCTTTCTTT. Its translation: CSVVAEANTEAFF. Full variable domain (outside the CDR3, taken from reference TRBV29-1 and TRBJ1-1): SAVISQKPSRDICQRGTSLTIQCQVDSQVTMMFWYRQQPGQSLTLIATANQGSEATYESGFVIDKFPISRPNLTFSTLTVSNMSPEDSSIYLCSVVAEANTEAFFGQGTRLTVV.